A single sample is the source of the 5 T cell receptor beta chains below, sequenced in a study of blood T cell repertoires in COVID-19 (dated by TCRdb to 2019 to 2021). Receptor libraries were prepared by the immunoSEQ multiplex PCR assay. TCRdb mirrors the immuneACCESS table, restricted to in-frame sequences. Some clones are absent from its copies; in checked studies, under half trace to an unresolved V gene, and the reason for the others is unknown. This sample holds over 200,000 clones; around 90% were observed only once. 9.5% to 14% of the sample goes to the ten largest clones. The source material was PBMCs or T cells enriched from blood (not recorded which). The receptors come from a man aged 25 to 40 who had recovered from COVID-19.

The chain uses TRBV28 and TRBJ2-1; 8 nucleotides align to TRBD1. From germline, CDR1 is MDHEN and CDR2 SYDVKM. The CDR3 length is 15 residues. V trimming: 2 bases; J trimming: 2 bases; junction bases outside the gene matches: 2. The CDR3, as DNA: TGTGCCAGCAGTTTACCGACAGGGGCCTACAATGAGCAGTTCTTC. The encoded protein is CASSLPTGAYNEQFF.

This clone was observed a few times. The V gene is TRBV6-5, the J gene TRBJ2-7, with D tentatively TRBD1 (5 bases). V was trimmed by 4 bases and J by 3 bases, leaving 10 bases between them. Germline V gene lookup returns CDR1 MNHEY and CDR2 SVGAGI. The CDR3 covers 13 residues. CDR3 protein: CASSFDRNYEQYF. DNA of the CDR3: TGTGCCAGCAGTTTCGACAGAAACTACGAGCAGTACTTC.

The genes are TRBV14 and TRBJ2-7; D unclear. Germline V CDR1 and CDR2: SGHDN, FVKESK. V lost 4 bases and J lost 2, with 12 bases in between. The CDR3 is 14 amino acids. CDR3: CASSPTTRTYEQYF. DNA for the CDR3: TGTGCCAGCAGCCCGACGACTCGGACCTACGAGCAGTACTTC.

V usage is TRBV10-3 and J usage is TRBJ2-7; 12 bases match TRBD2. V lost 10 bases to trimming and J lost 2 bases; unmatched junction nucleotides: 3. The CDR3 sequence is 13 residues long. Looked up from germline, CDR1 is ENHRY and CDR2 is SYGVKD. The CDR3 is CATGLAGTYEQYF. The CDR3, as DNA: TGTGCCACCGGACTAGCGGGGACCTACGAGCAGTACTTC.

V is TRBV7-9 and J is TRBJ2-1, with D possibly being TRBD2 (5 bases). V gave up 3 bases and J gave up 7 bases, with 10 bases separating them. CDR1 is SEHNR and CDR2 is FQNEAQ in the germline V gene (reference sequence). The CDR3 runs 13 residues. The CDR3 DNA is TGTGCCAGCAGCTTTGGCGGGCGGAATGAGCAGTTCTTC. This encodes CASSFGGRNEQFF.